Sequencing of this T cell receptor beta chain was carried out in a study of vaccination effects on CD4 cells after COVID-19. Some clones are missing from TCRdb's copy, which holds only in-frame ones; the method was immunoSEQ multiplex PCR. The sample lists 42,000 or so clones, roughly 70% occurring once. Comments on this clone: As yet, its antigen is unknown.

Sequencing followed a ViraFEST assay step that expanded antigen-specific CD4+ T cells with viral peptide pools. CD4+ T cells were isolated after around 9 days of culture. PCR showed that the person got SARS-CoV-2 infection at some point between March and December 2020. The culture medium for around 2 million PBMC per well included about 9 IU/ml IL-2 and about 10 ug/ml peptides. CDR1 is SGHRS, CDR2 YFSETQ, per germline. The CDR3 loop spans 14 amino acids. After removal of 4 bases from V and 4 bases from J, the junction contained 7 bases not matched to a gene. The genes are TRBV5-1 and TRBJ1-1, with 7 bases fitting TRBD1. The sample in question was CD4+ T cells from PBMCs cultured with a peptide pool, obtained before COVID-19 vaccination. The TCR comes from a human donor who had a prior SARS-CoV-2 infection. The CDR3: CASSPRQGGTEAFF. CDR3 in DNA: TGCGCCAGCAGCCCGCGACAGGGCGGCACTGAAGCTTTCTTT.